The present entry profiles one T cell receptor (beta chain) with its context. This specimen comes from a study of control samples from healthy donors and cancer patients. Clones were read by immunoSEQ multiplex PCR, and TCRdb kept only the in-frame ones, dropping some. The table has 150,000 to 200,000 clones, 90% to 95% seen once. The CDR3 has 13 amino acids. V lost 2 bases to trimming and J lost 4 bases, with 8 bases between them. Germline values: CDR1 SGHAT, CDR2 FQNNGV. The sequence was collected from a man younger than 45 in good health. Sequencing was done on a sample of blood. The chain combines TRBV11-2 with TRBJ2-5; D is uncertain. CDR3 bases: TGTGCCAGCAGCTTATCTGCTGGAGAGACCCAGTACTTC. It is translated as CASSLSAGETQYF.